A selection of T cell receptor beta chains follows, all from one sample in a study of cytomegalovirus exposure and HLA in healthy donors. Sequencing used immunoSEQ multiplex PCR; TCRdb keeps in-frame clones, though not all of them. The table includes about 200,000 clones, around 86% detected once. The source material was PBMCs. These receptors all stem from a woman between 18 and 30 years old in good health and CMV-seropositive. CDR3s include the opening cysteine and the closing phenylalanine or tryptophan. D genes are given only for firm matches. Size values are once, few and many counts, or a class for expanded clones, and some rows have none.

>once|TRBV27|TRBJ1-1|.
TGTGCCAGCAGTTTTGGCAGGGGTTCTGTAGAAGCTTTCTTT
CASSFGRGSVEAFF
>.|TRBV27|TRBJ2-7|.
TGTGCCAGCAGTTTTGACGGGAAATACGAGCAGTACTTC
CASSFDGKYEQYF
>.|TRBV5-5|TRBJ1-1|TRBD1
TGTGCCAGCAGCCCGCCCGGGACAGGGGTGGGAAGGGAAGCTTTCTTT
CASSPPGTGVGREAFF
>.|TRBV2|TRBJ2-5|TRBD1
TGTGCCAGCAGTGCCGGGACAGGGAATCAAGAGACCCAGTACTTC
CASSAGTGNQETQYF
>.|TRBV4-1|TRBJ2-1|TRBD1
TGCGCCAGCAGCCAAGCCACTACAGGGGTTCTCTACAATGAGCAGTTCTTC
CASSQATTGVLYNEQFF
>once|TRBV27|TRBJ2-1|TRBD2
TGTGCCAGCGCCCTGGGGACTAGCGGTTACAATGAGCAGTTCTTC
CASALGTSGYNEQFF
>once|TRBV29-1|TRBJ1-4|.
TGCAGCGTTGAATCGTTGGAAGGAGATGAAAAACTGTTTTTT
CSVESLEGDEKLFF
>.|TRBV6-1|TRBJ2-2|TRBD2
TGTGCCAGCAGTGGTACCCTACTAGCGGGAGGATGGGCCGGGGAGCTGTTTTTT
CASSGTLLAGGWAGELFF
>.|TRBV7-6|TRBJ2-3|TRBD2
TGTGCCAGCAGCCGGGGGGCAGATACGCAGTATTTT
CASSRGADTQYF
>once|TRBV18|TRBJ2-5|TRBD2
TGTGCCAGCTCCTCTGGACTAGCGGGAGTCAGGGAGACCCAGTACTTC
CASSSGLAGVRETQYF
>.|TRBV6-5|TRBJ1-2|TRBD1
TGTGCCAGCAGTTACCGGGACAGGGGTGTCTATGGCTACACCTTC
CASSYRDRGVYGYTF
>.|TRBV5-5|TRBJ2-7|TRBD1
TGTGCCAGCAGCTTCTTATTCGGGGACAGTAAGGAAGGCGAGCAGTACTTC
CASSFLFGDSKEGEQYF
>.|TRBV25-1|TRBJ2-7|TRBD2
TGTGCCAGCAGTGAAGTGGGAGGGTTCGACGAGCAGTACTTC
CASSEVGGFDEQYF
>once|TRBV18|TRBJ2-7|TRBD2
TGTGCCAGCTCACCAGGGACTAGCGGGAGTGGAGGATCCTACGAGCAGTACTTC
CASSPGTSGSGGSYEQYF
>.|TRBV2|TRBJ1-5|.
TGTGCCAGCAGCGGCCTGATACCGGGACTCAAAAATCAGCCCCAGCATTTT
CASSGLIPGLKNQPQHF
>.|TRBV27|TRBJ2-1|.
TGTGCCAGCAGTTTAAGCGCGGGGAAAAGGGTACTAAATGAGCAGTTCTTC
CASSLSAGKRVLNEQFF
>.|TRBV4-1|TRBJ1-2|.
TGCGCCAGCAGCCAAGATACGGGTGAGTGGTTCGGCGCTGGCTACACCTTC
CASSQDTGEWFGAGYTF
>once|TRBV13|TRBJ2-1|TRBD2
TGTGCCAGCAGCTCCGTAGCGGGAACAGTGGAACAGTTCTTC
CASSSVAGTVEQFF
>.|TRBV7-9|TRBJ2-1|.
TGTGCCAGCAGCTTACTCCACAATGAGCAGTTCTTC
CASSLLHNEQFF
>.|TRBV28|TRBJ2-7|TRBD1
TGTGCCAGCAGATATCCGGGACAGGGCTACGAGCAGTACTTC
CASRYPGQGYEQYF
>.|TRBV9|TRBJ2-6|.
TGTGCCAGCAGCGTAGTAGCTAGGCAGGGGCTTTTCTCTGGGGCCAACGTCCTGACTTTC
CASSVVARQGLFSGANVLTF
>few|TRBV28|TRBJ1-2|.
TGTGCCAGCAGTTCGACCGGGTCAGCTTATGGCTACACCTTC
CASSSTGSAYGYTF
>.|TRBV5-4|TRBJ2-7|.
TGTGCCAGCAGCCACTCAGAGCAGTACAGGATGTTGCACTTC
CASSHSEQYRMLHF
>.|TRBV27|TRBJ2-7|.
TGTGCCACATGGGACTTCTCAGACGAGCAGTACTTC
CATWDFSDEQYF
>.|TRBV5-1|TRBJ2-1|TRBD2
TGCGCCAGCAGCTTGGGAGAGAGCGGGAGCGAGTTCTTC
CASSLGESGSEFF
>few|TRBV6-5|TRBJ1-2|.
TGTGCCAGCAGCCGTGGAGAAGGCTACACCTTC
CASSRGEGYTF
>.|TRBV2|TRBJ2-2|.
TGTGCCAGCAGTCGAACCGGACACCTAATCACCGGGGAGCTGTTTTTT
CASSRTGHLITGELFF
>.|TRBV30|TRBJ1-5|.
TGTGCCCTGGGGGGCGGGGGTCAGCCCCAGCATTTT
CALGGGGQPQHF
>.|TRBV6-5|TRBJ2-7|.
TGTGCCAGCAGTTACGGAGGGGTGTACGAGCAGTACTTC
CASSYGGVYEQYF
>.|TRBV28|TRBJ2-1|.
TGTGCCAGCAGTTTACTCCGCTACCCGAATGAGCAGTTCTTC
CASSLLRYPNEQFF
>.|TRBV7-2|TRBJ2-1|.
TGTGCCAGCAGCTTAACTGGTGAGCAGTTCTTC
CASSLTGEQFF
>.|TRBV11-2|TRBJ2-1|TRBD2
TGTGCCAGCAGCTTAAAGGGACTAGCGCCGGTTCGGAATGAGCAGTTCTTC
CASSLKGLAPVRNEQFF
>.|TRBV7-9|TRBJ1-1|.
TGTGCCAGCAGCCCAAGGGGTGTAGGCACTGAAGCTTTCTTT
CASSPRGVGTEAFF
>.|TRBV27|TRBJ2-1|.
TGTGCCAGCAGCCGGGACTGGCGGAGCTACAATGAGCAGTTCTTC
CASSRDWRSYNEQFF
>once|TRBV29-1|TRBJ2-1|.
TGCAGCGCCTTATCGTTAGCCGGAATAAATGAGCAGTTCTTC
CSALSLAGINEQFF
>.|TRBV28|TRBJ2-7|TRBD2
TGTGCCAGCAGGGGCGGCGGGAGGATTGGGTACGAGCAGTACTTC
CASRGGGRIGYEQYF
>.|TRBV5-4|TRBJ2-1|TRBD1
TGTGCCAGCAGCTCCCAAACAGGGGGTCACTACAATGAGCAGTTCTTC
CASSSQTGGHYNEQFF
>.|TRBV11-2|TRBJ1-1|.
TGTGCCAGCAGCTCTTCGCCCTACAACACTGAAGCTTTCTTT
CASSSSPYNTEAFF
>.|TRBV7-2|TRBJ2-1|.
TGTGCCAGCAGCTTACGGTACAATGAGCAGTTCTTC
CASSLRYNEQFF
>.|TRBV28|TRBJ1-3|.
TGTGCCAGCAGTTTCAGTCCGTCTGGAAACACCATATATTTT
CASSFSPSGNTIYF
>.|TRBV6-5|TRBJ2-7|.
TGTGCCAGCAGTTACGGACAGCCATCCTACGAGCAGTACTTC
CASSYGQPSYEQYF
>.|TRBV18|TRBJ2-7|TRBD1
TGTGCCAGCTCACCACAGTCAGGACAGGCCGTCTACGAGCAGTACTTC
CASSPQSGQAVYEQYF
>.|TRBV11-3|TRBJ2-1|TRBD2
TGTGCCAGCAGCTTAGGCGGGAGCAATTACAATGAGCAGTTCTTC
CASSLGGSNYNEQFF
>.|TRBV9|TRBJ1-1|.
TGTGCCAGCAGCGTAGTGGCGGGGCGCGTAGGTTTGAACACTGAAGCTTTCTTT
CASSVVAGRVGLNTEAFF
>.|TRBV28|TRBJ2-5|TRBD2
TGTGCCAGCAGGGGGACTAGCCGGGAGACCCAGTACTTC
CASRGTSRETQYF
>.|TRBV7-8|TRBJ2-7|TRBD2
TGTGCCAGCAGCTTCCGGGGGGGGGACACAACCTCCTACGAGCAGTACTTC
CASSFRGGDTTSYEQYF
>.|TRBV10-1|TRBJ2-2|.
TGCGCCAGCAGTGCCACCGGGACAGGGGAGCTGTTTTTT
CASSATGTGELFF
>.|TRBV29-1|TRBJ2-1|.
TGCAGCGGGGGCAGGGAACTTTACAATGAGCAGTTCTTC
CSGGRELYNEQFF
>.|TRBV13|TRBJ2-6|.
TGTGCCAGCACCGACTGGCGAGTTACTGGGGCCAACGTCCTGACTTTC
CASTDWRVTGANVLTF
>.|TRBV6-5|TRBJ2-3|TRBD2
TGTGCCAGCAGTTACTCGGGAGGGGTCACAGATACGCAGTATTTT
CASSYSGGVTDTQYF
>.|TRBV16|TRBJ2-1|.
TGTGCCAGCAGCCAACTCCCCTACAATGAGCAGTTCTTC
CASSQLPYNEQFF
>.|TRBV2|TRBJ2-1|.
TGTGCCAGCATACGGGGAGGTTACAATGAGCAGTTCTTC
CASIRGGYNEQFF
>.|TRBV20-1|TRBJ2-7|.
TGCAGTGCTAGGAGCTCCTACGAGCAGTACTTC
CSARSSYEQYF
>.|TRBV11-2|TRBJ2-7|TRBD1
TGTGCCAGCAGCTTCGGACAGGGCTTGGTCTACGAGCAGTACTTC
CASSFGQGLVYEQYF